Presented here are 18 T cell receptor beta chains from one specimen sequenced in a study of blood T cell repertoires in COVID-19. Measured with immunoSEQ multiplex PCR; TCRdb has only the in-frame clones, and not every one. The top ten clones hold 10% of a sample with more than 200,000 clones, around 87% of them seen once. Sample: peripheral blood. The receptors stem from a woman in her forties or fifties with COVID-19, enrolled during active disease.

The chain links TRBV5-1 to TRBJ1-1, with D maybe TRBD1 (5 bases). This CDR3 is built from 14 residues. Germline V gene data show CDR1 as SGHRS and CDR2 as YFSETQ. V gave up 4 bases and J gave up 1 base, with 11 bases separating them. The CDR3 is CASSLQTGNTEAFF. CDR3 nucleotide sequence: TGCGCCAGCAGCCTCCAAACAGGGAACACTGAAGCTTTCTTT.

This clone occurred once. The chain uses TRBV28 and TRBJ2-2; weak D call: TRBD1 (6 bases). V lost 3 bases, J lost 3 bases, and 14 bases lay in between. The CDR3 is made up of 16 amino acids. From germline, CDR1 is MDHEN and CDR2 SYDVKM. The CDR3 region has the DNA TGTGCCAGCAGTTTCCCCAGGACAGCTTACACCGGGGAGCTGTTTTTT. It translates to CASSFPRTAYTGELFF.

The CDR3 region has the DNA TGCAGCGTTGGGGCCCAACCAGGTCGGGGTAGCACAGATACGCAGTATTTT. Protein product: CSVGAQPGRGSTDTQYF. This chain uses TRBV29-1 with TRBJ2-3; D might be TRBD2 (5 bases). Germline CDR1 is SQVTM and CDR2 is ANQGSEA. The CDR3 is 17 residues long. Trimming took off 4 bases at V and 0 bases at J, with 20 bases between the two ends.

V gene TRBV11-2 combines with J gene TRBJ1-1, with 11 positions matching TRBD1. V lost 8 bases to trimming and J lost 4 bases; unmatched junction nucleotides: 6. This CDR3 spans 14 amino acids. CDR1 and CDR2 from the germline V gene are SGHAT and FQNNGV. The CDR3 DNA sequence: TGTGCCAGCTCCGGGGACAGGGGGATCACTGAAGCTTTCTTT. Its protein is CASSGDRGITEAFF. Based on the CDR3 plus reference TRBV11-2 and TRBJ1-1, the full variable domain is EAGVAQSPRYKIIEKRQSVAFWCNPISGHATLYWYQQILGQGPKLLIQFQNNGVVDDSQLPKDRFSAERLKGVDSTLKIQPAKLEDSAVYLCASSGDRGITEAFFGQGTRLTVV.

The chain combines TRBV11-1 with TRBJ1-2, with D possibly being TRBD1 (5 bases). The CDR3 sequence is 14 residues long. Germline V gene sequence: CDR1 SGHAT, CDR2 FQDESV (reference sequence). Trimming took 5 bases from V and 3 from J, leaving 13 bases between them. The CDR3 loop reads CASSTRGGDYGYTF. The CDR3 DNA sequence: TGTGCCAGCAGCACTAGAGGAGGGGACTATGGCTACACCTTC.

The V call is TRBV14, the J call TRBJ2-2; TRBD2 agrees at 14 bases. Per the germline V gene, CDR1 is SGHDN and CDR2 is FVKESK. After removal of 0 bases from V and 0 bases from J, the junction contained 9 bases not matched to a gene. The CDR3 is 21 residues long. The CDR3 DNA follows: TGTGCCAGCAGCCAAGAATGGGGACTAGCGGGGGCCCTATCGAACACCGGGGAGCTGTTTTTT. Encoded protein: CASSQEWGLAGALSNTGELFF.

V usage is TRBV6-6 and J usage is TRBJ1-5, with 9 bases identical to TRBD1. Germline V CDR1 and CDR2: MNHNY, SVGAGI (reference sequence). With 8 bases clipped from V and 7 bases from J, the junction kept 9 bases outside the gene matches. CDR3 size: 14 residues. CDR3 nucleotides: TGTGCCAGCCTACAGGGGGCGAGTGGCCAGCCCCAGCATTTT. As protein: CASLQGASGQPQHF.

The rearrangement joins TRBV4-1 to TRBJ2-5, with TRBD1 matching over 8 bases. Germline V gene sequence: CDR1 MGHRA, CDR2 YSYEKL. The CDR3 is 13 residues long. The V segment lost 4 bases and the J segment 5 bases; nucleotides outside the gene matches: 3. The CDR3 spells CASSPRTGETQYF. The CDR3 nucleotides read TGCGCCAGCAGCCCCAGGACAGGGGAGACCCAGTACTTC.

The V gene is TRBV30, the J gene TRBJ2-2; 7 positions match TRBD2. Germline CDR1 GTSNPN, CDR2 SVGIG (reference sequence). V lost 3 bases and J lost 6; bases outside the gene matches: 4. This CDR3 has 13 residues. As DNA, the CDR3 is TGTGCCTGGAGGTTGGGGAGGGCCGGGGAGCTGTTTTTT. Protein: CAWRLGRAGELFF.

CDR3 residues: CASSPGGRGWNTDTQYF. The CDR3 nucleotides read TGTGCCAGCAGCCCGGGGGGGCGGGGGTGGAACACAGATACGCAGTATTTT. The J gene is TRBJ2-3, the V gene TRBV11-2; 8 bases are a match to TRBD2. The ends lost 5 bases at V and 2 bases at J; junction bases unmatched: 12. Germline V CDR1 and CDR2: SGHAT, FQNNGV. The CDR3 has 17 residues.

The rearrangement joins TRBV5-6 to TRBJ1-2; a possible D gene is TRBD1 (6 bases). V lost 4 bases and J 3 bases, leaving 19 bases between the germline ends. This CDR3 has 16 amino acids. Germline V gene lookup returns CDR1 SGHDT and CDR2 YYEEEE. The CDR3 DNA reads TGTGCCAGCAGCCTTACCGGGACATCTTTTTACTATGGCTACACCTTC. This translates into CASSLTGTSFYYGYTF.

The chain has TRBV11-2 and TRBJ1-1; 8 bases fit TRBD1. Germline trimming cut 5 bases from V and 8 bases from J; bases unmatched to any gene: 10. CDR3 length: 14 residues. Germline V gene lookup returns CDR1 SGHAT and CDR2 FQNNGV. The CDR3 spells CASSAGQGRLEAFF. DNA of the CDR3: TGTGCCAGCAGCGCAGGACAGGGTCGTTTAGAAGCTTTCTTT.

V is TRBV15 and J is TRBJ2-1; D may be TRBD2 (5 bases). V lost 0 bases to trimming and J lost 4 bases, with 7 bases between them. Per the germline V gene, CDR1 is LNHNV and CDR2 is YYDKDF (reference sequence). The CDR3 is 14 amino acids. CDR3 in DNA: TGTGCCACCAGCAGAGATCGAGGGTACAATGAGCAGTTCTTC. Protein product: CATSRDRGYNEQFF. Looking up the rest from reference TRBV15 and TRBJ2-1 gives the full variable domain: DAMVIQNPRYQVTQFGKPVTLSCSQTLNHNVMYWYQQKSSQAPKLLFHYYDKDFNNEADTPDNFQSRRPNTSFCFLDIRSPGLGDTAMYLCATSRDRGYNEQFFGPGTRLTVL.

CDR3 DNA sequence: TGTGCCAGCAGCTTGGTGAGGGCCGGGGAGCTGTTTTTT. Amino acid sequence: CASSLVRAGELFF. The chain couples TRBV5-8 to TRBJ2-2, with D tentatively TRBD2 (5 bases). The CDR3 has 13 amino acids. Trimming took 0 bases from V and 6 from J, leaving 6 bases between them. The V gene's germline CDR1 is SGHTS and CDR2 YDEGEE.

This chain connects TRBV18 to TRBJ1-1, with D tentatively TRBD1 (5 bases). Per the germline V gene, CDR1 is KGHSH and CDR2 is LQKENI. V lost 0 bases, J lost 4 bases, and 12 bases lay in between. CDR3 length equals 15 residues. The DNA of the CDR3 is TGTGCCAGCTCACCACCGTACGGGGGGTTCACTGAAGCTTTCTTT. Translating gives CASSPPYGGFTEAFF.

The V gene is TRBV2, the J gene TRBJ2-3; a possible D gene is TRBD2 (7 bases). The ends were cut back, 6 bases at V and 0 bases at J, with 10 bases in the middle. CDR1 SNHLY and CDR2 FYNNEI come from the germline V gene. The CDR3 spans 14 residues. CDR3 amino acids: CASSRGASTDTQYF. The CDR3 DNA sequence: TGTGCCAGCAGCCGGGGGGCGAGCACAGATACGCAGTATTTT.

This sequence joins TRBV24-1 and TRBJ2-1; perhaps TRBD1 as D (5 bases). This CDR3 spans 12 amino acids. Germline values: CDR1 KGHDR, CDR2 SFDVKD. Trimming removed 10 bases at V and 8 bases at J, with 14 bases between. Written as DNA, the CDR3 is TGTGCCACAGGGGAATCTGGCGATGAGCAGTTCTTC. Protein sequence: CATGESGDEQFF.

The chain has TRBV29-1 and TRBJ1-2; the D is unclear. Germline CDR1 and CDR2: SQVTM and ANQGSEA. The CDR3 spans 12 residues. V lost 3 bases and J 2 bases, leaving 7 bases between the germline ends. Written as DNA, the CDR3 is TGCAGCGTTGAGGCGACAAACTATGGCTACACCTTC. Translated: CSVEATNYGYTF.